This entry lists 15 T cell receptor beta chains sequenced from one sample in a study of blood T cell repertoires in COVID-19. The assay was immunoSEQ multiplex PCR, and TCRdb's table has in-frame clones only and misses some. Of fewer than 120,000 clones in the sample, nearly 90% were seen once. The sequenced sample was peripheral blood. Receptors originate from a human donor in a cohort sampled during active COVID-19.

The V call is TRBV9, the J call TRBJ2-1; a weak D match, TRBD2 (6 bases). The CDR3 totals 17 residues. Trimming stripped 3 bases from V and 2 bases from J, with 18 bases between. Germline-derived CDR1 and CDR2 are SGDLS and YYNGEE. In nucleotides, the CDR3 is TGTGCCAGCAGCGGAAGGCTAGCGAGTGTCACCTACAATGAGCAGTTCTTC. Protein sequence: CASSGRLASVTYNEQFF.

The chain joins TRBV6-4 to TRBJ2-6, with no clear D. The CDR3 covers 14 residues. Looked up from germline, CDR1 is MRHNA and CDR2 is SNTAGT. The V gene lost 2 bases and the J gene lost 4 bases, with 6 bases spanning the gap. The CDR3 DNA is TGTGCCAGCAGTGACCTCGGGGGGGCCAACGTCCTGACTTTC. Protein sequence: CASSDLGGANVLTF.

Turning to this clone: This CDR3 is also generated by other DNA sequences in the sample. The chain has TRBV27 and TRBJ2-1; 9 nucleotides line up with TRBD1. Germline CDR1 reads MNHEY; CDR2 reads SMNVEV (reference sequence). The length of the CDR3 is 15 residues. V dropped 3 bases and J dropped 0; count of bases not matched to a gene: 0. The CDR3: CASSLTGGSYNEQFF. The CDR3 DNA sequence: TGTGCCAGCAGTTTGACAGGGGGCTCCTACAATGAGCAGTTCTTC.

This chain uses TRBV23-1 with TRBJ2-7; D not resolved. TRBV23-1 is classed as an ORF, of uncertain function. This CDR3 comprises 13 residues. V was trimmed by 0 bases and J by 3 bases, leaving 6 bases between them. This CDR3 is CASSQSRSYEQYF. In DNA, the CDR3 is TGCGCCAGCAGTCAATCCAGAAGCTACGAGCAGTACTTC.

The chain combines TRBV19 with TRBJ2-7; D is unresolved. The CDR3 spans 16 residues. Germline values: CDR1 LNHDA, CDR2 SQIVND (reference sequence). V was pared by 3 bases and J by 3 bases, with 18 bases between. The CDR3 bases are TGTGCCAGTAGTATGGGCGAAGACATTCGATTCTACGAGCAGTACTTC. Translating gives CASSMGEDIRFYEQYF.

This clone was recorded only once. This chain connects TRBV11-2 to TRBJ2-7; 11 positions match TRBD1. This CDR3 has 15 amino acids. Germline-derived CDR1 and CDR2 are SGHAT and FQNNGV. The V segment lost 1 base and the J segment 6 bases; nucleotides outside the gene matches: 5. CDR3 coding DNA: TGTGCCAGCAGCTTAGTTACCGGACAGGGGGCCGAGCAGTACTTC. Its protein is CASSLVTGQGAEQYF.

In this sample, this clone turned up once. This rearrangement joins TRBV6-1 to TRBJ2-1; TRBD2 agrees at 10 bases. V shed 3 bases and J 4 bases; nucleotides not matched to a gene: 3. CDR1 MNHNS and CDR2 SASEGT come from the germline V gene. The CDR3 is 15 residues long. The CDR3, as DNA: TGTGCCAGCAGTGATAGCGGGGGGCCGTACAATGAGCAGTTCTTC. As protein: CASSDSGGPYNEQFF.

This chain links TRBV14 with TRBJ1-1; tentative D call: TRBD1 (6 bases). The CDR3 totals 13 residues. Germline CDR1 SGHDN, CDR2 FVKESK. The V end lost 3 bases, the J end lost 1 base, and 6 bases lay between the germline ends. The CDR3 sequence: CASSHRGNTEAFF. CDR3 bases: TGTGCCAGCAGCCACAGGGGGAACACTGAAGCTTTCTTT.

The genes are TRBV2 and TRBJ2-2; D remains ambiguous. Deletions cut 6 bases from V and 0 bases from J, with 23 bases between. The CDR3 is made up of 19 amino acids. Germline CDR1 and CDR2: SNHLY and FYNNEI. Here the CDR3 DNA reads TGTGCCAGCAGACAGCAGGCCGCCCCCACCCCGACGAACACCGGGGAGCTGTTTTTT. Translation gives CASRQQAAPTPTNTGELFF.

The chain combines TRBV6-5 with TRBJ2-7, with D perhaps matching TRBD1 (5 bases). V was pared by 3 bases and J by 3 bases, with 15 bases between. Per germline, CDR1 MNHEY and CDR2 SVGAGI. The CDR3 is 15 amino acids. CDR3 in DNA: TGTGCCAGCAGTTATCAACACACAGGCTACTACGAGCAGTACTTC. It encodes CASSYQHTGYYEQYF.

This sequence joins TRBV19 and TRBJ1-5; 7 nucleotides line up with TRBD1. With V trimmed by 4 bases and J by 3 bases, 6 bases remained unmatched. Germline values: CDR1 LNHDA, CDR2 SQIVND (reference sequence). The CDR3 contains 15 residues. The CDR3 region has the DNA TGTGCCAGTAGTAGGGGGACAGCAAACAATCAGCCCCAGCATTTT. Its translation is CASSRGTANNQPQHF.

This sequence joins TRBV7-2 and TRBJ1-5; D call uncertain. The V end lost 5 bases, the J end lost 7 bases, and 12 bases lay between the germline ends. The germline gives CDR1 SGHTA, CDR2 FQGNSA. CDR3 length: 13 amino acids. Here the CDR3 DNA reads TGTGCCAGCAGCGGCCTCGTCTTCCAGCCCCAGCATTTT. As protein: CASSGLVFQPQHF.

This clone is a singleton in its sample. The rearrangement uses TRBV24-1 and TRBJ2-3; possibly TRBD2 for D (5 bases). CDR1 and CDR2 (germline): KGHDR, SFDVKD. The CDR3 covers 15 residues. Deletions cut 3 bases from V and 3 bases from J, with 12 bases between. DNA for the CDR3: TGTGCCACCAGTGATCGAGGGATGTTAACAGATACGCAGTATTTT. This translates into CATSDRGMLTDTQYF.

The gene calls are TRBV9 and TRBJ1-6; D is ambiguous. The CDR3 is made up of 15 amino acids. Germline loops: CDR1 SGDLS, CDR2 YYNGEE. Trimming pared 2 bases from V and 4 bases from J, leaving 10 bases between. The CDR3 DNA reads TGTGCCAGCAGCGTGAGCACAGATTATAATTCACCCCTCCACTTT. Its translation is CASSVSTDYNSPLHF.

The V and J genes are TRBV28 and TRBJ2-1, with D possibly TRBD1 on 5 matching bases. CDR1 and CDR2 from the germline V gene are MDHEN and SYDVKM. This CDR3 contains 13 residues. Trimming removed 6 bases at V and 5 bases at J, with 11 bases between. This CDR3 is CASSPGWNNEQFF. The CDR3 region has the DNA TGTGCCAGCAGCCCAGGGTGGAACAATGAGCAGTTCTTC.